This paragraph reports one T cell receptor (beta chain). Assay: immunoSEQ multiplex PCR; the TCRdb copy retains only in-frame clones and omits some. The sample lists about 160,000 clones; roughly 90% were seen once. The data stem from a study of blood T cell repertoires in COVID-19. This receptor was obtained from a woman in her forties or fifties who had recovered from COVID-19. The material sequenced was PBMCs or T cells enriched from blood (not recorded which).

CDR3: CASSHRTGGNTGELFF. The CDR3 DNA reads as TGTGCCAGCAGTCACAGGACAGGGGGGAACACCGGGGAGCTGTTTTTT. The chain carries TRBV6-2 or TRBV6-3 and TRBJ2-2; 10 bases match TRBD1. This CDR3 has 16 amino acids. V dropped 5 bases and J dropped 1; count of bases not matched to a gene: 4. CDR1 MNHEY and CDR2 SVGEGT come from the germline V gene.